Listed below are T cell receptor beta chains from one sample, sequenced in a study of T cells in Graves' hyperthyroidism and ophthalmopathy. Via MiXCR, TCRdb re-called the multiplex PCR reads, giving one row per CDR3 protein. Altogether over 500,000 distinct CDR3 sequences are present, around 15% being singletons, with the ten largest covering 25% to 30%. Sequencing used blood. The receptor source for this set is a woman in her twenties or thirties with Graves' ophthalmopathy. Both conserved end residues are part of each CDR3. A D gene is named only where the DNA matches it firmly. A clone size is listed for some rows: how often the clone was seen (once, few, many), or a class if it is expanded.

d_gene | j_gene | v_gene | abundance | CDR3nt | CDR3aa
TRBD2 | TRBJ2-2 | TRBV5-8 | few | TGTGCCAGCAGCTCGTTGCTAGCGGGGAACACCGGGGAGCTGTTTTTT | CASSSLLAGNTGELFF
TRBD1 | TRBJ1-2 | TRBV28 | few | TGTGCCAGCAGTTTCCCCCGGTACAAGACAGGGTTCAAAGGCTATGGCTACACCTTC | CASSFPRYKTGFKGYGYTF
TRBD2 | TRBJ2-1 | TRBV4-1 | few | TGCGCCAGCAGCCACGAGTCTCTAGCGGGTGAGCAGTTCTTC | CASSHESLAGEQFF
- | TRBJ2-1 | TRBV20-1 | many | TGCAGTGCCAGACGGGACTCCAGCTCCTACAATGAGCAGTTCTTC | CSARRDSSSYNEQFF
TRBD2 | TRBJ2-2 | TRBV7-2 | many | TGTGCCAGCAGCTCATATAGCGGGAAGGTCACCGGGGAGCTGTTTTTT | CASSSYSGKVTGELFF
- | TRBJ1-1 | TRBV28 | many | TGTGCCAGCTGCTCAAGGGGGAACACTGAAGCTTTCTTT | CASCSRGNTEAFF
- | TRBJ2-3 | TRBV29-1 | few | TGCAGCGTTGAAACGGGTCCAGGGCATCCAGATACGCAGTATTTT | CSVETGPGHPDTQYF
- | TRBJ2-3 | TRBV15 | many | TGTGCCACCAACCAGGATCGCACAGATACGCAGTATTTT | CATNQDRTDTQYF
- | TRBJ2-7 | TRBV20-1 | many | TGCAGTGCTTTTTCAGGGGCCCAGAGATACGAGCAGTACTTC | CSAFSGAQRYEQYF
TRBD2 | TRBJ2-1 | TRBV11-2 | many | TGTGCCAGCAGCTTAGCTAGCGGAGACTACAATGAGCAGTTCTTC | CASSLASGDYNEQFF
- | TRBJ2-5 | TRBV20-1 | few | TGCAGTGCTAGTTCGACCCCGGTGACCCAGTACTTC | CSASSTPVTQYF
TRBD1 | TRBJ2-5 | TRBV10-3 | - | TGTGCCATCAGTGAGGGTACAGGGGCAGGGGAGACCCAGTACTTC | CAISEGTGAGETQYF
TRBD2 | TRBJ2-1 | TRBV28 | many | TGTGCCAGCAGTTTACACGGGAGGGGTAGCAATGAGCAGTTCTTC | CASSLHGRGSNEQFF
TRBD2 | TRBJ2-1 | TRBV28 | many | TGTGCCAGCAGCTTCCCTGGGACTAGTTTCCCCAATGAGCAGTTCTTC | CASSFPGTSFPNEQFF
- | TRBJ1-6 | TRBV5-1 | few | TGCGCCAGCAGCCTGGGACCGAACTTGGCAGTTCAAAATTCACCCCTCCACTTT | CASSLGPNLAVQNSPLHF
- | TRBJ2-5 | TRBV6-2/TRBV6-3 | few | TGTGCCAGCAGTTACGGGTATTTTGAAGAGACCCAGTACTTC | CASSYGYFEETQYF
- | TRBJ2-7 | TRBV5-1 | many | TGCGCCAGCAGCTTGAGGAGGGGCTACGAGCAGTACTTC | CASSLRRGYEQYF
- | TRBJ2-1 | TRBV7-8 | many | TGTGCCAGCAGCCCTAGCAGAAGCTCCTACAATGAGCAGTTCTTC | CASSPSRSSYNEQFF
TRBD1 | TRBJ1-1 | TRBV4-2 | many | TGTGCCAGCAGCCAAGTTTGGGACAGGGAGCAAGTCACTGAAGCTTTCTTT | CASSQVWDREQVTEAFF
- | TRBJ2-6 | TRBV6-2/TRBV6-3 | many | TGTGCCGAGCGGCCGGCAGGGCCTTCGACTGGGGCCAACGTCCTGACTTTC | CAERPAGPSTGANVLTF
- | TRBJ2-5 | TRBV28 | - | TGTGCCAGCAGTCCCCCCCTTAAGACCCAGTACTTC | CASSPPLKTQYF
- | TRBJ1-5 | TRBV12-3/TRBV12-4 | many | TGTGCCAGCAGTCGCCAGGGTGTCGGAAGCCAGCCCCAGCATTTT | CASSRQGVGSQPQHF
- | TRBJ2-1 | TRBV6-5 | few | TGTGCCAGCAGTTACGTTAGTAGCCCGTATCTCAATGAGCAGTTCTTC | CASSYVSSPYLNEQFF
TRBD2 | TRBJ2-1 | TRBV7-9 | - | TGTGCCAGCAGTTATACTAGCGGGTATAACAATGAGCAGTTCTTC | CASSYTSGYNNEQFF
- | TRBJ1-1 | TRBV7-2 | - | TGTGCCAGCAGCTTATCCCCGGGCACTGTAGCTTTCTTT | CASSLSPGTVAFF
- | TRBJ2-1 | TRBV12-3/TRBV12-4 | - | TGTGCCAGCAGCAGGGGACGGAGAGACTCCTACAATGAGCAGTTCTTC | CASSRGRRDSYNEQFF
- | TRBJ2-4 | TRBV27 | - | TGTGCCAGCAGACCTGAGGACGTTCTAGCCAAAAACATTCAGTACTTC | CASRPEDVLAKNIQYF
TRBD2 | TRBJ2-7 | TRBV4-2 | many | TGTGCCAGCAGCCGCCGCGGGAGCTCCTACGAGCAGTACTTC | CASSRRGSSYEQYF
TRBD2 | TRBJ2-3 | TRBV20-1 | many | TGCAGTGCTAGACGACCTAGCGGGAGCACAGATACGCAGTATTTT | CSARRPSGSTDTQYF